Presented here are 32 T cell receptor beta chains from one specimen sequenced in a study of cytomegalovirus exposure and HLA in healthy donors. 60 Vbeta and 13 Jbeta primers were used in PCR. Produced via immunoSEQ multiplex PCR; TCRdb's table is partial and in-frame only. The sample carries 95,000 to 110,000 clones, roughly 70% recorded once. The sequenced sample was PBMCs. All receptors derive from a woman aged 40 to 50 in good health and CMV-seropositive.

This clone was observed a handful of times. V and J are TRBV27 and TRBJ2-4; TRBD2 matches 11 bases. CDR1 is MNHEY, CDR2 SMNVEV, per germline (reference sequence). This CDR3 contains 17 residues. With V trimmed by 8 bases and J by 2 bases, 11 bases remained unmatched. The CDR3 sequence: CASRGLAASLTKNIQYF. The CDR3 DNA reads as TGTGCCAGCCGGGGACTAGCGGCTTCCCTGACCAAAAACATTCAGTACTTC.

This clone was seen more than once but under ten times. This chain connects TRBV5-1 to TRBJ1-4; maybe TRBD1 (6 bases). This CDR3 has 14 residues. Trimming removed 2 bases from V and 8 bases from J, with 13 bases in between. In germline, CDR1 is SGHRS, CDR2 YFSETQ. Here the CDR3 reads CASSFGRGGEKLFF. Written as DNA, the CDR3 is TGCGCCAGCAGCTTCGGCAGGGGTGGCGAAAAACTGTTTTTT.

CDR3 coding DNA: TGTGCCAGCAGTGAAGTGTATAGTGAGCAGTTCTTC. It encodes CASSEVYSEQFF. The rearrangement uses TRBV25-1 and TRBJ2-1; D call uncertain. Germline V gene sequence: CDR1 MGHDK, CDR2 SYGVNS. V gave up 2 bases and J gave up 9 bases, with 8 bases separating them. The length of the CDR3 is 12 residues.

V usage is TRBV30 and J usage is TRBJ1-3, with D tentatively TRBD1 (5 bases). CDR1 and CDR2 from the germline V gene are GTSNPN and SVGIG (reference sequence). The V gene lost 3 bases and the J gene lost 0 bases, with 12 bases spanning the gap. The CDR3 contains 15 residues. In DNA, the CDR3 is TGTGCCTGGAGGACAGCGCCGAGCTCTGGAAACACCATATATTTT. Encoded protein: CAWRTAPSSGNTIYF.

This clone has just a few counts. V usage is TRBV6-1 and J usage is TRBJ2-2; TRBD2 agrees at 7 bases. V lost 6 bases to trimming and J lost 0 bases; unmatched junction nucleotides: 4. Per germline, CDR1 MNHNS and CDR2 SASEGT. The CDR3 is 15 residues long. This chain's CDR3 is CASSWGGTNTGELFF. For the CDR3, the DNA is TGTGCCAGCAGCTGGGGGGGGACGAACACCGGGGAGCTGTTTTTT.

The rearrangement uses TRBV28 and TRBJ2-7, with a weak D call TRBD1 (5 bases). V gave up 5 bases and J gave up 2 bases, with 13 bases separating them. Germline V gene data show CDR1 as MDHEN and CDR2 as SYDVKM. This CDR3 contains 14 residues. The CDR3 is CASSRPQDTYEQYF. For the CDR3, the DNA is TGTGCCAGCAGTCGCCCACAGGATACCTACGAGCAGTACTTC. The entire variable domain, with the rest obtained from reference TRBV28 and TRBJ2-7, is as follows: DVKVTQSSRYLVKRTGEKVFLECVQDMDHENMFWYRQDPGLGLRLIYFSYDVKMKEKGDIPEGYSVSREKKERFSLILESASTNQTSMYLCASSRPQDTYEQYFGPGTRLTVT.

The chain's CDR3 is CASSQFGTSGALSTDTQYF. CDR3 DNA sequence: TGTGCCAGCAGCCAATTCGGGACTAGCGGGGCCCTGAGCACAGATACGCAGTATTTT. The rearrangement links TRBV7-3 to TRBJ2-3; TRBD2 agrees at 13 bases. Trimming removed 5 bases from V and 0 bases from J; junction bases left unmatched: 11. CDR3 size: 19 residues. Germline V gene sequence: CDR1 SGHTA, CDR2 FQGTGA. The variable domain in full, completed from reference TRBV7-3 and TRBJ2-3, reads GAGVSQTPSNKVTEKGKYVELRCDPISGHTALYWYRQSLGQGPEFLIYFQGTGAADDSGLPNDRFFAVRPEGSVSTLKIQRTERGDSAVYLCASSQFGTSGALSTDTQYFGPGTRLTVL.

This clone was seen just once. This chain joins TRBV5-1 and TRBJ2-7, with TRBD1 matching over 10 bases. Trimming cost V 4 bases and J 5 bases; bases outside gene matches: 6. The CDR3 runs to 14 residues. CDR1 and CDR2 from the germline V gene are SGHRS and YFSETQ. Here the CDR3 reads CASSEGQGFDEQYF. CDR3 DNA: TGCGCCAGCAGCGAGGGACAGGGGTTCGACGAGCAGTACTTC.

This clone was recorded a few times. V gene TRBV6-5 combines with J gene TRBJ1-1; 7 positions agree with TRBD1. This CDR3 region has 13 residues. Germline trimming cut 6 bases from V and 5 bases from J; bases unmatched to any gene: 6. From germline, CDR1 is MNHEY and CDR2 SVGAGI. CDR3 nucleotides: TGTGCCAGCAGAGCGACAGGGAGGACTGAAGCTTTCTTT. As protein: CASRATGRTEAFF.

This clone was picked up a small number of times. The rearrangement uses TRBV11-2 and TRBJ1-2, with TRBD1 as a possible D gene (6 bases). The V end lost 5 bases, the J end lost 1 base, and 11 bases lay between the germline ends. The CDR3 runs to 14 residues. The germline V gene has CDR1 SGHAT and CDR2 FQNNGV. CDR3 sequence (DNA): TGTGCCAGCAGCACACTCAGGGGTAACTATGGCTACACCTTC. Translation: CASSTLRGNYGYTF.

The rearrangement links TRBV7-9 to TRBJ1-3, with a tentative D call TRBD1 (5 bases). The V end lost 5 bases, the J end lost 0 bases, and 17 bases lay between the germline ends. The CDR3 extends over 17 amino acids. Germline loops: CDR1 SEHNR, CDR2 FQNEAQ (reference sequence). The CDR3 protein is CASSGLTGLNSGNTIYF. CDR3 nucleotides: TGTGCCAGCAGCGGGTTAACGGGACTTAACTCTGGAAACACCATATATTTT.

The CDR3, as DNA: TGTGCCAGCAGTCCGGGACAGACCACAGATACGCAGTATTTT. Amino acid sequence: CASSPGQTTDTQYF. The gene calls are TRBV7-3 and TRBJ2-3, with 7 bases aligning to TRBD1. Germline CDR1 is SGHTA and CDR2 is FQGTGA. J was trimmed by 2 bases and V by 6 bases; bases with no gene match: 5. This CDR3 has 14 residues.

CDR3 in amino acids: CASGFPRGTAGADTQYF. The CDR3 coding sequence is TGTGCTAGTGGTTTTCCCAGAGGGACTGCGGGGGCAGATACGCAGTATTTT. The chain links TRBV12-5 to TRBJ2-3; 7 bases agree with TRBD2. The CDR3 is 17 amino acids. CDR1 and CDR2 from the germline V gene are LGHNT and FRNRAP. The V segment lost 3 bases and the J segment 4 bases; nucleotides outside the gene matches: 13.

This chain connects TRBV19 to TRBJ1-3, with D maybe TRBD1 (5 bases). V shed 3 bases and J shed 5 bases, with 14 bases lying between them. This CDR3 contains 15 residues. Per the germline V gene, CDR1 is LNHDA and CDR2 is SQIVND (reference sequence). CDR3 loop: CASSIYQGWRNTIYF. The CDR3, as DNA: TGTGCCAGTAGTATCTACCAGGGTTGGAGAAACACCATATATTTT.

This sequence joins TRBV7-2 and TRBJ1-3; TRBD1 aligns across 8 bases. Germline trimming cut 4 bases from V and 0 bases from J; bases unmatched to any gene: 8. Germline CDR1 and CDR2: SGHTA and FQGNSA. This CDR3 has 17 amino acids. The CDR3 spells CASSSFPTGVSGNTIYF. CDR3 sequence (DNA): TGTGCCAGCAGCTCTTTCCCGACAGGGGTCTCTGGAAACACCATATATTTT.

CDR3 region: CASSLGSQPYEQYF. The CDR3 region has the DNA TGTGCCAGCAGTCTCGGGAGTCAGCCCTACGAGCAGTACTTC. The V gene is TRBV27, the J gene TRBJ2-7, with D perhaps matching TRBD2 (6 bases). CDR1 is MNHEY, CDR2 SMNVEV, per germline (reference sequence). The CDR3 length is 14 residues. V was pared by 5 bases and J by 2 bases, with 13 bases between.

The V call is TRBV15, the J call TRBJ1-5, with 10 nucleotides matching TRBD1. V was clipped by 0 bases and J by 6 bases; unmatched bases: 2. Germline V gives CDR1 LNHNV, CDR2 YYDKDF (reference sequence). The CDR3 loop spans 15 amino acids. As DNA, the CDR3 is TGTGCCACCAGCAGAGAGACAGGGGGCCCTCAGCCCCAGCATTTT. This codes for CATSRETGGPQPQHF.

CDR3 sequence (DNA): TGCAGCGGGGGTGGGGCCTACGAGACCCAGTACTTC. It encodes CSGGGAYETQYF. The chain is built from TRBV29-1 and TRBJ2-5, with D possibly TRBD1 on 5 matching bases. Germline loops: CDR1 SQVTM, CDR2 ANQGSEA. V lost 7 bases to trimming and J lost 5 bases, with 14 bases between them. This CDR3 has 12 residues.

The chain links TRBV25-1 to TRBJ1-2, with D possibly matching TRBD1 (6 bases). The length of the CDR3 is 15 residues. The V end lost 6 bases, the J end lost 3 bases, and 17 bases lay between the germline ends. In germline, CDR1 is MGHDK, CDR2 SYGVNS. The chain's CDR3 is CASSTLTGYHYGYTF. The CDR3 nucleotides read TGTGCCAGCAGCACGCTCACAGGGTACCACTATGGCTACACCTTC.

V and J are TRBV2 and TRBJ2-3, with 8 bases identical to TRBD2. The CDR3 covers 14 residues. Germline CDR1 is SNHLY and CDR2 is FYNNEI. Trimming removed 4 bases from V and 4 bases from J; junction bases left unmatched: 4. The CDR3 reads CASSGGAGADTQYF. Written as DNA, the CDR3 is TGTGCCAGCAGTGGGGGAGCGGGGGCAGATACGCAGTATTTT.

The chain recombines TRBV11-2 with TRBJ1-4; TRBD1 matches 9 bases. J gave up 8 bases and V 5 bases, and 9 bases lay outside the gene matches. CDR1 is SGHAT and CDR2 is FQNNGV in the germline V gene. The CDR3 length is 15 residues. CDR3: CASSPTGGAREKLFF. CDR3 DNA sequence: TGTGCCAGCAGCCCCACAGGGGGCGCGAGGGAAAAACTGTTTTTT.

This chain uses TRBV19 with TRBJ1-5; no clear D gene. The V gene lost 3 bases and the J gene lost 6 bases, with 6 bases spanning the gap. The CDR3 is 12 amino acids. The V gene's germline CDR1 is LNHDA and CDR2 SQIVND (reference sequence). The CDR3 protein is CASSMTSQPQHF. The CDR3 nucleotides read TGTGCCAGTAGTATGACATCTCAGCCCCAGCATTTT.

The chain carries TRBV9 and TRBJ1-4; 10 bases align to TRBD1. The V gene end was trimmed by 4 bases and the J gene end by 5 bases; junction bases not matched to a gene: 2. CDR3 size: 14 residues. Germline lookup yields CDR1 SGDLS and CDR2 YYNGEE. DNA of the CDR3: TGTGCCAGCAGCCCGGGACAGGGGAATGAAAAACTGTTTTTT. Translating gives CASSPGQGNEKLFF.

V and J are TRBV19 and TRBJ2-6; TRBD1 might be the D (5 bases). Germline lookup yields CDR1 LNHDA and CDR2 SQIVND (reference sequence). The CDR3 sequence is 17 residues long. V shed 5 bases and J shed 0 bases, with 14 bases lying between them. CDR3 region: CASSVTGLNSGANVLTF. CDR3 sequence (DNA): TGTGCCAGTAGTGTCACAGGTCTCAACTCTGGGGCCAACGTCCTGACTTTC. The full variable domain, rest sourced from reference TRBV19 and TRBJ2-6, is DGGITQSPKYLFRKEGQNVTLSCEQNLNHDAMYWYRQDPGQGLRLIYYSQIVNDFQKGDIAEGYSVSREKKESFPLTVTSAQKNPTAFYLCASSVTGLNSGANVLTFGAGSRLTVL.

V is TRBV19 and J is TRBJ2-5; maybe TRBD2 (6 bases). In germline, CDR1 is LNHDA, CDR2 SQIVND (reference sequence). The CDR3 is made up of 15 amino acids. Trimming shortened V by 6 bases and J by 3 bases, and 17 bases separated the two germline ends. This CDR3 is CASRDWGESKETQYF. CDR3 sequence (DNA): TGTGCCAGTAGAGACTGGGGGGAAAGCAAAGAGACCCAGTACTTC. Combining the CDR3 with reference TRBV19 and TRBJ2-5 gives the whole variable domain DGGITQSPKYLFRKEGQNVTLSCEQNLNHDAMYWYRQDPGQGLRLIYYSQIVNDFQKGDIAEGYSVSREKKESFPLTVTSAQKNPTAFYLCASRDWGESKETQYFGPGTRLLVL.

The chain combines TRBV5-1 with TRBJ1-2, with 8 bases identical to TRBD1. Germline V lookup: CDR1 SGHRS, CDR2 YFSETQ. With V trimmed by 3 bases and J by 3 bases, 1 base remained unmatched. CDR3 length: 13 residues. The CDR3 DNA reads as TGCGCCAGCAGCTCGACAGGGGACTATGGCTACACCTTC. Translating gives CASSSTGDYGYTF.

The J gene is TRBJ1-6, the V gene TRBV10-3; D remains unclear. The CDR3 is 15 amino acids. Germline lookup yields CDR1 ENHRY and CDR2 SYGVKD. Between the trimmed V and J ends, which lost 5 bases and 8 bases, there was a span of 16 bases. The CDR3 nucleotides read TGTGCCATCAGTCCCAATACCCCCGAGGATTCACCCCTCCACTTT. The encoded protein is CAISPNTPEDSPLHF.

CDR3 sequence reads: CASSQGLPTSSAGQYF. CDR3 DNA: TGCGCCAGCAGCCAGGGACTTCCCACATCTTCAGCCGGGCAGTACTTC. The chain has TRBV4-1 and TRBJ2-7; D is perhaps TRBD2 (6 bases). The CDR3 covers 16 residues. CDR1 and CDR2 (germline): MGHRA, YSYEKL. V was pared by 3 bases and J by 9 bases, with 24 bases between.

The chain has TRBV7-8 and TRBJ1-1, with D maybe TRBD1 (5 bases). The CDR3 covers 14 residues. Per germline, CDR1 SGHVS and CDR2 FQNEAQ. With 7 bases removed from V and 1 base from J, the gap between germline ends came to 13 bases. This chain's CDR3 is CASTKGEWNTEAFF. The CDR3 DNA reads as TGTGCCAGCACCAAAGGGGAATGGAACACTGAAGCTTTCTTT.

The chain uses TRBV9 and TRBJ1-6; 7 bases are a match to TRBD1. The CDR3 totals 14 residues. V lost 5 bases to trimming and J lost 5 bases; unmatched junction nucleotides: 4. In germline, CDR1 is SGDLS, CDR2 YYNGEE. CDR3 sequence (DNA): TGTGCCAGCAGAAGGGGGCTTGATAATTCACCCCTCCACTTT. It translates to CASRRGLDNSPLHF.

This clone showed up just a few times. The V call is TRBV2, the J call TRBJ1-5; TRBD1 matches 7 bases. Trimming cost V 0 bases and J 4 bases; bases outside gene matches: 6. Looked up from germline, CDR1 is SNHLY and CDR2 is FYNNEI. The CDR3 consists of 16 residues. CDR3 in amino acids: CASSEALRDRNQPQHF. CDR3 in DNA: TGTGCCAGCAGTGAAGCGCTCCGGGACAGAAATCAGCCCCAGCATTTT.

This chain connects TRBV5-1 to TRBJ1-4, with 9 positions matching TRBD1. CDR3 size: 15 residues. J gave up 6 bases and V 4 bases, and 7 bases lay outside the gene matches. Germline assignment: CDR1 SGHRS and CDR2 YFSETQ. CDR3 region: CASSPSTGGYEKLFF. The DNA of the CDR3 is TGCGCCAGCAGCCCCAGCACAGGGGGCTATGAAAAACTGTTTTTT.